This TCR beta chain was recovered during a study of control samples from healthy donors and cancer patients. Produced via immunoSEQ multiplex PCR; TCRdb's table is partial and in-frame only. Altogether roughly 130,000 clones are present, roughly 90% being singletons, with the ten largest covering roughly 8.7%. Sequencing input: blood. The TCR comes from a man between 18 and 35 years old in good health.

The DNA for the CDR3 is TGTGCCAGCAGTCGACACCGGGACACCAAAAACATTCAGTACTTC. Translating gives CASSRHRDTKNIQYF. The J gene is TRBJ2-4, the V gene TRBV5-8, with D perhaps TRBD1 (6 bases). CDR1 SGHTS and CDR2 YDEGEE come from the germline V gene. Trimming removed 5 bases from V and 2 bases from J, with 14 bases in between. This CDR3 region has 15 residues.